These 21 T cell receptor beta chains came from one sample sequenced in a study of cytomegalovirus exposure and HLA in healthy donors. The PCR employed 60 Vbeta primers together with 13 Jbeta primers. Some clones are missing from TCRdb's copy, which holds only in-frame ones; the method was immunoSEQ multiplex PCR. The sample yields some 150,000 clones, around four fifths seen once. Sample: PBMCs. These receptors originate from a man between 40 and 49 years old in good health and CMV-seronegative.

The chain joins TRBV2 to TRBJ1-5; TRBD1 matches at 7 bases. Germline CDR1 reads SNHLY; CDR2 reads FYNNEI. With V trimmed by 8 bases and J by 0 bases, 13 bases remained unmatched. CDR3 length: 17 amino acids. In DNA, the CDR3 is TGTGCCAGCGGAGGGACAGTCTTAGAGAATAGCAATCAGCCCCAGCATTTT. The encoded protein is CASGGTVLENSNQPQHF.

This clone was detected once. The chain combines TRBV15 with TRBJ2-7; 7 positions agree with TRBD2. CDR3 length: 16 residues. V lost 5 bases to trimming and J lost 2 bases; unmatched junction nucleotides: 12. Germline V CDR1 and CDR2: LNHNV, YYDKDF (reference sequence). The CDR3 sequence: CATSLGGGALPYEQYF. In DNA form, the CDR3 reads TGTGCCACCAGCCTGGGCGGGGGAGCACTACCCTACGAGCAGTACTTC.

The rearrangement links TRBV9 to TRBJ2-2; D perhaps matches TRBD2 (5 bases). The CDR3 covers 17 residues. V lost 4 bases to trimming and J lost 0 bases, with 16 bases between them. Germline CDR1 and CDR2: SGDLS and YYNGEE. CDR3 loop: CASSSPRGRANTGELFF. CDR3 DNA sequence: TGTGCCAGCAGCTCCCCCCGGGGTCGGGCGAACACCGGGGAGCTGTTTTTT.

The chain employs TRBV6-6 and TRBJ1-5; TRBD1 matches at 9 bases. Looked up from germline, CDR1 is MNHNY and CDR2 is SVGAGI (reference sequence). This CDR3 is built from 16 residues. J was trimmed by 4 bases and V by 5 bases; bases with no gene match: 9. The CDR3 coding sequence is TGTGCCAGCAGTCTACCGGGACAGGGCTTTAATCAGCCCCAGCATTTT. Translation gives CASSLPGQGFNQPQHF.

This chain links TRBV9 with TRBJ2-5; 7 nucleotides align to TRBD2. The germline CDR1 and CDR2 sequences are SGDLS and YYNGEE. The CDR3 sequence is 16 residues long. J was trimmed by 5 bases and V by 3 bases; bases with no gene match: 13. This chain's CDR3 is CASSAGGWAGRETQYF. The CDR3 nucleotides read TGTGCCAGCAGCGCCGGGGGGTGGGCAGGTCGGGAGACCCAGTACTTC.

The chain is built from TRBV7-9 and TRBJ2-7, with a weak D call TRBD2 (5 bases). Germline V lookup: CDR1 SEHNR, CDR2 FQNEAQ (reference sequence). This CDR3 contains 12 residues. Deletions cut 5 bases from V and 5 bases from J, with 10 bases between. In DNA form, the CDR3 reads TGTGCCAGCAGCCAAGCCGGGGACGAGCAGTACTTC. Amino acids: CASSQAGDEQYF.

The chain uses TRBV29-1 and TRBJ1-6, with 9 bases aligning to TRBD1. CDR1 and CDR2 (germline): SQVTM, ANQGSEA. V gave up 4 bases and J gave up 5 bases; unmatched junction bases: 0. This CDR3 region has 13 residues. CDR3 coding DNA: TGCAGCGTTGGGGACAGGGATAATTCACCCCTCCACTTT. Translation: CSVGDRDNSPLHF.

This clone was found a few times. This chain links TRBV9 with TRBJ2-1, with D possibly TRBD2 on 7 matching bases. The CDR3 extends over 16 amino acids. Germline values: CDR1 SGDLS, CDR2 YYNGEE. V lost 4 bases to trimming and J lost 8 bases, with 22 bases between them. CDR3 sequence (DNA): TGTGCCAGCAGCCCAGATGGGCGGGGGCCTTTGGATGAGCAGTTCTTC. This translates into CASSPDGRGPLDEQFF.

The chain joins TRBV4-1 to TRBJ1-2; 9 positions agree with TRBD1. This CDR3 has 17 amino acids. The germline V gene encodes CDR1 MGHRA and CDR2 YSYEKL. The V and J ends lost 1 base and 5 bases, in that order; junction bases with no gene match: 11. The CDR3 protein is CASSQVGDRDLGYGYTF. The CDR3 nucleotides are TGCGCCAGCAGCCAAGTGGGGGACAGGGACTTAGGGTATGGCTACACCTTC.

This chain connects TRBV9 to TRBJ2-1; 11 bases are a match to TRBD2. The junction had 5 bases not matched to a gene; V was cut back by 0 bases and J by 9 bases. The CDR3 runs to 15 residues. The germline V gene has CDR1 SGDLS and CDR2 YYNGEE. For the CDR3, the DNA is TGTGCCAGCAGCGTAGTAGCGGGAGGGCCTTTTGAGCAGTTCTTC. Translated, it gives CASSVVAGGPFEQFF.

The V and J genes are TRBV9 and TRBJ2-3; D possibly corresponds to TRBD2 (6 bases). CDR1 and CDR2 from the germline V gene are SGDLS and YYNGEE. The V and J ends lost 0 bases and 0 bases respectively, with 14 bases between them. The CDR3 has 17 amino acids. CDR3 DNA sequence: TGTGCCAGCAGCGTAGATCCCCCTAGCGCCAGCACAGATACGCAGTATTTT. Translating it yields CASSVDPPSASTDTQYF.

The rearrangement links TRBV27 to TRBJ1-2, with D tentatively TRBD1 (5 bases). Trimming took off 7 bases at V and 8 bases at J, with 14 bases between the two ends. This CDR3 has 12 amino acids. Germline CDR1 is MNHEY and CDR2 is SMNVEV (reference sequence). DNA of the CDR3: TGTGCCAGCAAAGGGACGGCGGGGGGCTACACCTTC. It codes for CASKGTAGGYTF.

This rearrangement joins TRBV6-5 to TRBJ2-1; D may be TRBD2 (7 bases). This CDR3 contains 14 residues. Germline CDR1 MNHEY, CDR2 SVGAGI. The V end was cut by 6 bases, the J end by 9 bases, with 18 bases between. The CDR3 region is CASSLYREGTEQFF. CDR3 coding DNA: TGTGCCAGCAGCTTATACAGGGAGGGCACTGAGCAGTTCTTC.

Regarding this clone: The junction departs from germline at one end; a sequencing error may be responsible. The chain links TRBV7-9 to TRBJ2-7; maybe TRBD1 (5 bases). Germline V gene data show CDR1 as SEHNR and CDR2 as FQNEAQ (reference sequence). The CDR3 covers 14 residues. The CDR3 DNA follows: TGTTCCAGCAGCCCCGCCAGGGCGATCTACGAGCAGTACTTC. It yields the protein CSSSPARAIYEQYF. The complete variable domain, with remaining parts taken from reference TRBV7-9 and TRBJ2-7, reads DTGVSQNPRHKITKRGQNVTFRCDPISEHNRLYWYRQTLGQGPEFLTYFQNEAQLEKSRLLSDRFSAERPKGSFSTLEIQRTEQGDSAMYLCSSSPARAIYEQYFGPGTRLTVT.

This chain uses TRBV7-9 with TRBJ2-1; weak D call: TRBD2 (8 bases). The length of the CDR3 is 15 residues. CDR1 and CDR2 (germline): SEHNR, FQNEAQ (reference sequence). V was shortened by 5 bases and J by 6 bases, with 17 bases between the two germline ends. CDR3: CASSTHSGTANEQFF. DNA for the CDR3: TGTGCCAGCAGCACCCATAGCGGGACAGCCAATGAGCAGTTCTTC.

The V and J genes are TRBV18 and TRBJ1-1; a weak D match, TRBD1 (6 bases). Germline CDR1 KGHSH, CDR2 LQKENI. V was shortened by 5 bases and J by 0 bases, with 10 bases between the two germline ends. The CDR3 extends over 14 amino acids. CDR3 region: CASSSQGMNTEAFF. In DNA form, the CDR3 reads TGTGCCAGCTCATCCCAGGGGATGAACACTGAAGCTTTCTTT.

The CDR3 region is CASSPSVRNTIYF. The CDR3 DNA reads as TGTGCCAGCAGCCCCTCAGTCCGAAACACCATATATTTT. The chain is built from TRBV6-5 and TRBJ1-3; D remains ambiguous. Germline-derived CDR1 and CDR2 are MNHEY and SVGAGI. The CDR3 covers 13 residues. Deletions cut 6 bases from V and 5 bases from J, with 11 bases between.

The V and J genes are TRBV7-3 and TRBJ2-5; D is possibly TRBD2 (5 bases). Germline lookup yields CDR1 SGHTA and CDR2 FQGTGA. The CDR3 length is 16 residues. Trimming took off 0 bases at V and 4 bases at J, with 15 bases between the two ends. CDR3: CASSLTPGNSPETQYF. The CDR3 bases are TGTGCCAGCAGCTTAACACCGGGAAATTCCCCAGAGACCCAGTACTTC. The entire variable domain, with the rest obtained from reference TRBV7-3 and TRBJ2-5, is as follows: GAGVSQTPSNKVTEKGKYVELRCDPISGHTALYWYRQSLGQGPEFLIYFQGTGAADDSGLPNDRFFAVRPEGSVSTLKIQRTERGDSAVYLCASSLTPGNSPETQYFGPGTRLLVL.

The V and J genes are TRBV6-5 and TRBJ2-5; TRBD1 matches at 9 bases. The V segment lost 2 bases and the J segment 5 bases; nucleotides outside the gene matches: 6. This CDR3 is built from 15 residues. CDR1 is MNHEY and CDR2 is SVGAGI in the germline V gene. CDR3 in DNA: TGTGCCAGCAGTTACCCGGGACAGGGCTTGGAGACCCAGTACTTC. It is translated as CASSYPGQGLETQYF.

This rearrangement joins TRBV27 to TRBJ2-3; tentative D call: TRBD2 (6 bases). V dropped 5 bases and J dropped 2 bases, with 20 bases sitting between them. This CDR3 has 17 residues. Germline-derived CDR1 and CDR2 are MNHEY and SMNVEV (reference sequence). The CDR3 region has the DNA TGTGCCAGCAGTCCAACTCCCCGGGAGAAGCACACAGATACGCAGTATTTT. Translated: CASSPTPREKHTDTQYF.

The chain couples TRBV18 to TRBJ2-4; a weak D match, TRBD2 (6 bases). This CDR3 region has 15 residues. Germline V CDR1 and CDR2: KGHSH, LQKENI. Trimming took off 5 bases at V and 3 bases at J, with 14 bases between the two ends. The CDR3 bases are TGTGCCAGCTCAGTGACGGGAGAGGTCAAAAACATTCAGTACTTC. It translates to CASSVTGEVKNIQYF.